The text below deals with one T cell receptor beta chain. Antigen unknown. A read error is likely, as this CDR3 ends without the conserved phenylalanine or tryptophan. The entry originates in a study of post-analysis software for immune sequencing data. Study at large: Progressive-relapsing, secondary progressive and relapsing-remitting multiple sclerosis were among the disease courses included.

CDR3 length equals 14 residues. With 4 bases clipped from V and 6 bases from J, the junction kept 6 bases outside the gene matches. The V gene's germline CDR1 is SEHNR and CDR2 FQNEAQ (reference sequence). TCR beta libraries were prepared from cDNA with unique molecular identifiers. T cells, about 0.95 to 11 million of them, yielded approximately 500,000 cDNA molecules. TCRdb called the PCR reads again in MiXCR, with one record for every CDR3 protein. The sample contains some 370,000 distinct CDR3 sequences, less than 40% of which appear only once. Study-wide points: Included in a set of several TRBV segments more frequent in patients than controls were TRBV5-6, TRBV5-1 and TRBV20-1. F-measure co-clustering was strong for batch-matched samples. Controls had significantly higher normalized Chao1 diversity than multiple sclerosis patients.

This receptor was identified in a girl between 5 and 17 years old with multiple sclerosis. The chain carries TRBV7-9 and TRBJ2-1; 7 nucleotides line up with TRBD2. The sequencing input was blood. CDR3 loop: CASSSGLGGNEQFL. CDR3 DNA sequence: TGTGCCAGCAGCTCCGGACTAGGTGGCAATGAGCAGTTCCTC.